This T cell receptor beta chain stems from a study of molecular identifiers for immune sequencing clone quantification. Concerning this clonotype itself: Given a much more abundant clone one base away, this may be a read error.

Listed TCR primers and previously described methods were used for bulk TCR libraries. In TCRdb, the PCR reads were re-called with MiXCR into one record per CDR3 protein. The sample yields fewer than 350,000 distinct CDR3 sequences, around 21% seen once. Between the trimmed V and J ends, which lost 3 bases and 3 bases, there was a span of 12 bases. CDR3 size: 13 residues. Germline CDR1 is DFQATT and CDR2 is SNEGSKA (reference sequence). Input material: naive CD8+ T cells from blood, with Jurkat cell RNA spiked in. Subset denoted: FACS-sorted CD8+CD4-CCR7+CD45RA+ naive T cells. V and J are TRBV20-1 and TRBJ2-7; D gene uncertain. The sequence was collected from a human donor in good health. Some libraries in this study had Jurkat cell RNA spiked in. The CDR3 protein is CSARTRKNYEQYF. As DNA, the CDR3 is TGCAGTGCTAGGACAAGGAAGAACTACGAGCAGTACTTC.